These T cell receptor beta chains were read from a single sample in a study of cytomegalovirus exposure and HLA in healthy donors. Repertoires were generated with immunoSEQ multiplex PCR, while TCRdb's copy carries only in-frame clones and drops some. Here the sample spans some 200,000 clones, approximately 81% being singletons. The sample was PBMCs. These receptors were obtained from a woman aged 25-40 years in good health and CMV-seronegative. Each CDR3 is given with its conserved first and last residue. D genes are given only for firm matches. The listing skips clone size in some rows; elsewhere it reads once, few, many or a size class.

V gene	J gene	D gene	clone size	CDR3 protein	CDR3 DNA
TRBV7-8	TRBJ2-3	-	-	CASRQGRVGGDTQYF	TGTGCCAGCCGCCAAGGGCGGGTGGGGGGAGATACGCAGTATTTT
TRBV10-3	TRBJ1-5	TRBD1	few	CAISRGGAGQPQHF	TGTGCCATCAGTCGAGGGGGCGCGGGTCAGCCCCAGCATTTT
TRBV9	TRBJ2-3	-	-	CASSVVDSYTDTQYF	TGTGCCAGCAGCGTAGTCGACAGTTACACAGATACGCAGTATTTT
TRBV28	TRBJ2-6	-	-	CASSRQISGANGLTF	TGTGCCAGCAGTCGACAGATCTCTGGGGCCAACGGCCTGACTTTC
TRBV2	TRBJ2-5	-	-	CASRETQETQYF	TGTGCCAGCAGGGAGACTCAAGAGACCCAGTACTTC
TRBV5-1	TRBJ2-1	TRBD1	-	CASRVGQGWYNEQFF	TGCGCCAGCAGAGTGGGACAGGGTTGGTACAATGAGCAGTTCTTC
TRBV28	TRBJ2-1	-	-	CASRPTDLPYNEQFF	TGTGCCAGCAGACCCACGGACTTACCCTACAATGAGCAGTTCTTC
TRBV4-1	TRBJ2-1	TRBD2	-	CASSQDRLGLAAYNEQFF	TGCGCCAGCAGCCAAGATCGCCTCGGACTAGCGGCTTACAATGAGCAGTTCTTC
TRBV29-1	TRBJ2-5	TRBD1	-	CSVLPRQRDTGTGGETQYF	TGCAGCGTTCTACCAAGACAACGGGACACCGGGACAGGGGGGGAGACCCAGTACTTC
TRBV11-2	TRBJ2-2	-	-	CASSLYGDTSNTGELFF	TGTGCCAGCAGCTTATACGGGGATACCTCGAACACCGGGGAGCTGTTTTTT
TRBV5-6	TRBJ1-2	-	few	CASSLYGTYGYTF	TGTGCCAGCAGCTTATATGGTACATATGGCTACACCTTC
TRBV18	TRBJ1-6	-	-	CASSDSGGSPLHF	TGTGCCAGCTCAGACAGCGGGGGATCACCCCTCCACTTT
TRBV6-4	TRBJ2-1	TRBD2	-	CASSEGPTSGRAVEQFF	TGTGCCAGCAGTGAGGGGCCTACTAGCGGGAGGGCCGTTGAGCAGTTCTTC
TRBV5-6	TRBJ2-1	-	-	CASSFYENRVMQFF	TGTGCCAGCAGCTTTTATGAAAACAGGGTGATGCAGTTCTTC
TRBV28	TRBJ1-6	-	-	CASSLSSSPLHF	TGTGCCAGCAGTTTATCGAGTTCACCCCTCCACTTT
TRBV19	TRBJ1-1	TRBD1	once	CASSRAGTGVTEAFF	TGTGCCAGTAGTAGAGCCGGGACAGGGGTAACTGAAGCTTTCTTT
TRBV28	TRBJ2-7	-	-	CASSFGGSSYEQYF	TGTGCCAGCAGTTTTGGGGGGAGCTCCTACGAGCAGTACTTC
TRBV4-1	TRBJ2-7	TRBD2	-	CASSQQALASAEQYF	TGCGCCAGCAGCCAACAAGCACTAGCGTCTGCCGAGCAGTACTTC
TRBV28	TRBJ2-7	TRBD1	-	CASRRQGVDEQYF	TGTGCCAGCAGACGACAGGGTGTCGACGAGCAGTACTTC
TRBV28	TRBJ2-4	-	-	CASSLTRSTGQYF	TGTGCCAGCAGTTTGACCAGGTCCACGGGGCAGTACTTC
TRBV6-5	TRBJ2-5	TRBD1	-	CASSTGGETQYF	TGTGCCAGCTCTACAGGGGGAGAGACCCAGTACTTC
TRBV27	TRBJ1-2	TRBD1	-	CASSLGQGGGYTF	TGTGCCAGCAGTCTAGGACAGGGGGGAGGCTACACCTTC
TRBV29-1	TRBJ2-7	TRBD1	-	CSVEGTGRYEQYF	TGCAGCGTTGAAGGGACAGGGAGGTACGAGCAGTACTTC
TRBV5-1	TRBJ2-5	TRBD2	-	CASSPLKTSGRAETQYF	TGCGCCAGCAGCCCACTCAAGACTAGCGGGAGGGCAGAGACCCAGTACTTC
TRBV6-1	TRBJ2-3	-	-	CASSENVSGTDTQYF	TGTGCCAGCAGTGAAAATGTTAGCGGAACAGATACGCAGTATTTT
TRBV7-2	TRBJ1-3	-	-	CASSLQGSVDTIYF	TGTGCCAGCAGCTTACAGGGTTCGGTGGACACCATATATTTT
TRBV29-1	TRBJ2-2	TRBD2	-	CASWGVSGGTTGELFF	TGCGCATCCTGGGGGGTTAGCGGGGGGACCACCGGGGAGCTGTTTTTT
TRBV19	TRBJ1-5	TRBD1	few	CASSVTGGHQPQHF	TGTGCCAGTAGTGTAACAGGGGGCCATCAGCCCCAGCATTTT
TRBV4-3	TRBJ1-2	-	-	CASSQLGGGKNSGYTF	TGCGCCAGCAGCCAGCTGGGGGGAGGGAAGAACAGTGGCTACACCTTC
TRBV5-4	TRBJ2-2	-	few	CASSLATTTGELFF	TGTGCCAGCAGCTTGGCCACTACGACCGGGGAGCTGTTTTTT
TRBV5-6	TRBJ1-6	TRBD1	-	CASSTTGVNSPLHF	TGTGCCAGCAGCACCACAGGGGTAAATTCACCCCTCCACTTT
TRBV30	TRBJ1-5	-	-	CAWSQRGGNQPQHF	TGTGCCTGGAGTCAAAGGGGCGGCAATCAGCCCCAGCATTTT
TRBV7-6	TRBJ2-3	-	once	CASSLDGTDTQYF	TGTGCCAGCAGCTTAGACGGGACAGATACGCAGTATTTT
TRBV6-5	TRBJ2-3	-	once	CASSLGQGTDTQYF	TGTGCCAGCAGTCTAGGCCAGGGGACAGATACGCAGTATTTT
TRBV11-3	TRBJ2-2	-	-	CASSLGAGAAGELFF	TGTGCCAGCAGCCTTGGGGCAGGGGCGGCCGGGGAGCTGTTTTTT
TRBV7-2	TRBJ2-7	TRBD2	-	CASRPTSDTYEQYF	TGTGCCAGCAGACCGACTAGCGACACCTACGAGCAGTACTTC
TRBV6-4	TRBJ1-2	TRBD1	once	CANQRWDSYYGYTF	TGTGCCAACCAAAGATGGGACAGCTACTATGGCTACACCTTC